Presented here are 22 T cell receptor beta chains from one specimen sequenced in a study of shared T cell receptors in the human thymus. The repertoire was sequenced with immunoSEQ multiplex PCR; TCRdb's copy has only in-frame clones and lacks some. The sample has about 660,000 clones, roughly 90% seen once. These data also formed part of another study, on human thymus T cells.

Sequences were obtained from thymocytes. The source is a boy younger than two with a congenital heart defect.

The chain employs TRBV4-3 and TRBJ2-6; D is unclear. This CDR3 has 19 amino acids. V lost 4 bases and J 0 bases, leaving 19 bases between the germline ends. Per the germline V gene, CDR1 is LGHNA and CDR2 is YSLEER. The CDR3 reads CASSPSRVVGSSGANVLTF. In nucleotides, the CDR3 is TGCGCCAGCAGCCCTTCACGGGTAGTGGGTTCCTCTGGGGCCAACGTCCTGACTTTC.

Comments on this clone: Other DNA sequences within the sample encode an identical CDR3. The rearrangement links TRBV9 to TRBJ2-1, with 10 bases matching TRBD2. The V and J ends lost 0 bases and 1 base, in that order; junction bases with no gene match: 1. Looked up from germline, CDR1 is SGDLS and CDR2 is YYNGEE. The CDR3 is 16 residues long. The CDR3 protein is CASSVGTSGSYNEQFF. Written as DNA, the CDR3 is TGTGCCAGCAGCGTAGGGACTAGCGGTTCCTACAATGAGCAGTTCTTC.

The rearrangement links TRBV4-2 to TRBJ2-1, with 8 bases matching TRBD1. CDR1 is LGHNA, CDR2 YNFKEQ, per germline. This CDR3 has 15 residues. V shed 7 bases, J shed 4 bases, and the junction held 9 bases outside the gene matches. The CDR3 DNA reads TGTGCCAGCAAGACCGGGACAGGCCGTTACAATGAGCAGTTCTTC. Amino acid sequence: CASKTGTGRYNEQFF.

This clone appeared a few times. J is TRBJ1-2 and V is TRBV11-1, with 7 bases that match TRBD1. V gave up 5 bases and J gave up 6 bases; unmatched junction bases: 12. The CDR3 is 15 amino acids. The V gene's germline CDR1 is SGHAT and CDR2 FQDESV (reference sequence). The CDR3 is CASSTIRDSEDGYTF. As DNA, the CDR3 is TGTGCCAGCAGCACAATCCGGGACAGCGAAGATGGCTACACCTTC. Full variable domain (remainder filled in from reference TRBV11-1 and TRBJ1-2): EAEVAQSPRYKITEKSQAVAFWCDPISGHATLYWYRQILGQGPELLVQFQDESVVDDSQLPKDRFSAERLKGVDSTLKIQPAELGDSAMYLCASSTIRDSEDGYTFGSGTRLTVV.

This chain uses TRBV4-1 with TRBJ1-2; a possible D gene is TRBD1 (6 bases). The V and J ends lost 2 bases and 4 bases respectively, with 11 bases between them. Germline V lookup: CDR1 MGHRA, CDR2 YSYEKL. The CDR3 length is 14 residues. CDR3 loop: CASSQRGTVYGYTF. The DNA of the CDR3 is TGCGCCAGCAGCCAAAGGGGGACGGTCTATGGCTACACCTTC.

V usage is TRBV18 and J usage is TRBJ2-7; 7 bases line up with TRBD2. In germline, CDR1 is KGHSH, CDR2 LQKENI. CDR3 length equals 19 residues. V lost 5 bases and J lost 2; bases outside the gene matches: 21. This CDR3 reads CASSTDRPGGAGNPYEQYF. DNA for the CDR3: TGTGCCAGCTCAACGGACCGCCCGGGGGGAGCGGGGAACCCCTACGAGCAGTACTTC.

CDR3 sequence: CASSERPAGGTGYTF. CDR3 in DNA: TGTGCCAGCAGTGAACGTCCAGCCGGCGGGACTGGCTACACCTTC. The V and J genes are TRBV6-1 and TRBJ1-2; D may be TRBD1 (5 bases). CDR3 length equals 15 residues. Germline V gene sequence: CDR1 MNHNS, CDR2 SASEGT. Deletions cut 2 bases from V and 7 bases from J, with 17 bases between.

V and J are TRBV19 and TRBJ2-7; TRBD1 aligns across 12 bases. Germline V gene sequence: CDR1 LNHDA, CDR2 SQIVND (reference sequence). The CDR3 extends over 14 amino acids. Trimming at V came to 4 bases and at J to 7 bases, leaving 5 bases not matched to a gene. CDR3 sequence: CASSRGQGAEEQYF. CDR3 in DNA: TGTGCCAGTAGTAGGGGACAGGGGGCGGAAGAGCAGTACTTC.

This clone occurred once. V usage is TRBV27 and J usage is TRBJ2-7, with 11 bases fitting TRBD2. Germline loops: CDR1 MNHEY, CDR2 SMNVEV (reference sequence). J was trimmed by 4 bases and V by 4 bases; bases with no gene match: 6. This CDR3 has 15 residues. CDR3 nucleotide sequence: TGTGCCAGCAGTTCCCCGGGACTAGCGGTTTACGAGCAGTACTTC. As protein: CASSSPGLAVYEQYF.

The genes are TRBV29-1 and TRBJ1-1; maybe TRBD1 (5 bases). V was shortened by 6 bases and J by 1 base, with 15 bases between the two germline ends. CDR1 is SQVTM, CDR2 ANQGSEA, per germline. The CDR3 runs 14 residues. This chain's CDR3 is CSVGGGRPNTEAFF. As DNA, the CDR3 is TGCAGCGTCGGGGGGGGACGGCCGAACACTGAAGCTTTCTTT.

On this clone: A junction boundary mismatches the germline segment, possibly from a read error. CDR3 nucleotides: TGCACCAGCAGCCCCCCAGGAGCGGCAGACTACTACAATGAGCAGTTCTTC. Translation: CTSSPPGAADYYNEQFF. The chain has TRBV4-1 and TRBJ2-1; D possibly corresponds to TRBD2 (5 bases). This CDR3 is built from 17 residues. Germline-derived CDR1 and CDR2 are MGHRA and YSYEKL.

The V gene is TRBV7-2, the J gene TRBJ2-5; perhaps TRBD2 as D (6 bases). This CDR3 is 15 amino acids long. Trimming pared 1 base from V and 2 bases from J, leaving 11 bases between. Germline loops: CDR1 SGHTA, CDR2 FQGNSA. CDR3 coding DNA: TGTGCCAGCAGCTTAGAGTTGGCGGGACAAGAGACCCAGTACTTC. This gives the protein CASSLELAGQETQYF.

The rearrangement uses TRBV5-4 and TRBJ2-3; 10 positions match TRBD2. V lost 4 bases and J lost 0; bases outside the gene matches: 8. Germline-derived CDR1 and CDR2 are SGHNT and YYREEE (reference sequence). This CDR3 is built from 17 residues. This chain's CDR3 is CASSHPSGRTSTDTQYF. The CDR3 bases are TGTGCCAGCAGCCATCCTAGCGGGAGAACTAGCACAGATACGCAGTATTTT.

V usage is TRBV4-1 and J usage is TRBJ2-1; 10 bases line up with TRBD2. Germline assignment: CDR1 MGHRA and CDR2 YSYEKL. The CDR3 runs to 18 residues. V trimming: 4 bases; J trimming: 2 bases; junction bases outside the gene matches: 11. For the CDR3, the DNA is TGCGCCAGCAGCCCGTGCAAGCGGGAGGGTCTAACCTACAATGAGCAGTTCTTC. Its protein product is CASSPCKREGLTYNEQFF.

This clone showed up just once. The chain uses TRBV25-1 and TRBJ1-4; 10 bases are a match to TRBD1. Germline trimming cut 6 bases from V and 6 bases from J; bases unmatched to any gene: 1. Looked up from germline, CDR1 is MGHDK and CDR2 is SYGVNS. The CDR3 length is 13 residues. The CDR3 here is CASSGTGDEKLFF. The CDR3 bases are TGTGCCAGCAGCGGGACAGGGGATGAAAAACTGTTTTTT.

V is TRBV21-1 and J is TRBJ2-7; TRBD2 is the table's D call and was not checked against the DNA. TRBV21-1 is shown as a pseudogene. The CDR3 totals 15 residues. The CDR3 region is CASSKLAGLRDEQYF. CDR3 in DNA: TGTGCCAGCAGCAAATTGGCGGGGCTTCGTGACGAGCAGTACTTC.

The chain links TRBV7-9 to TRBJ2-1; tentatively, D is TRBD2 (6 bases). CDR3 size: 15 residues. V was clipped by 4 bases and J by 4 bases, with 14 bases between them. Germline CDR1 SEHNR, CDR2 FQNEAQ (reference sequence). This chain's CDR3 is CASSSLDREYNEQFF. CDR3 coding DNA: TGTGCCAGCAGCTCATTGGACCGGGAGTACAATGAGCAGTTCTTC.

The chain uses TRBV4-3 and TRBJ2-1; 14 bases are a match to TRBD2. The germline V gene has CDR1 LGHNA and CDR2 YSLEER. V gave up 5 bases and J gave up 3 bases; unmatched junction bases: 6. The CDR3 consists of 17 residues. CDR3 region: CASSSGTSGGNYNEQFF. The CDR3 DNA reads TGCGCCAGCAGCTCTGGGACTAGCGGGGGAAACTACAATGAGCAGTTCTTC.

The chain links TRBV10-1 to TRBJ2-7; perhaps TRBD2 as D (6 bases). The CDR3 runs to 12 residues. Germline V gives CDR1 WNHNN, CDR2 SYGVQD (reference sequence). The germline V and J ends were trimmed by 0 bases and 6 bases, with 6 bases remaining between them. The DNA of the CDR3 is TGCGCCAGCAGTGAGTCGGGGGGCGAGCAGTACTTC. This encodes CASSESGGEQYF.

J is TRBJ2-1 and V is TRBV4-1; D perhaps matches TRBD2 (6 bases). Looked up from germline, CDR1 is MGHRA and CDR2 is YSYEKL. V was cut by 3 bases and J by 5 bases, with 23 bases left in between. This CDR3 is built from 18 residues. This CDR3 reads CASSQKGRDGSYDNEQFF. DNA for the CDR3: TGCGCCAGCAGCCAGAAGGGGCGGGACGGGAGTTACGACAATGAGCAGTTCTTC.

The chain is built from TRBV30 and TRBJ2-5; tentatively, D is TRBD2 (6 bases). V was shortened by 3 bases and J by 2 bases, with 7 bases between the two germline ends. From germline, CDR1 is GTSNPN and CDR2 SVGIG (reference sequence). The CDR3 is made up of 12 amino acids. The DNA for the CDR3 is TGTGCCTGGAGGACTAGGCAAGAGACCCAGTACTTC. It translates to CAWRTRQETQYF.

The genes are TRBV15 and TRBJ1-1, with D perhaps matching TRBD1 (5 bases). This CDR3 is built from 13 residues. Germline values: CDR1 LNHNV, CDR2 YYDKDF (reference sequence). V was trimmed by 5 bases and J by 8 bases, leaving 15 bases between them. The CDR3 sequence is CATSQGREEEAFF. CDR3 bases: TGTGCCACCAGCCAGGGAAGAGAGGAGGAAGCTTTCTTT.